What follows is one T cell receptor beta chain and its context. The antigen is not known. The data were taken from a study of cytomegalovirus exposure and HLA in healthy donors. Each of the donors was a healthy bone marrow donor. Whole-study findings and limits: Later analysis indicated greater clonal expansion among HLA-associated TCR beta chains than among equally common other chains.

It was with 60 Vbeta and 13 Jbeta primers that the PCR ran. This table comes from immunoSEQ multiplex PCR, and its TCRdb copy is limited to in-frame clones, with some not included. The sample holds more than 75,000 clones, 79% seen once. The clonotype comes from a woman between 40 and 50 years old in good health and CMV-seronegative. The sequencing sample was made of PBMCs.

CDR3 sequence: CASSLAEGAGELFF. The DNA for the CDR3 is TGTGCCAGCAGCTTAGCCGAGGGGGCCGGGGAGCTGTTTTTT. The rearrangement joins TRBV7-9 to TRBJ2-2; tentatively, D is TRBD1 (6 bases). The CDR3 covers 14 residues. Germline V lookup: CDR1 SEHNR, CDR2 FQNEAQ (reference sequence). V lost 0 bases and J lost 6, with 8 bases in between.